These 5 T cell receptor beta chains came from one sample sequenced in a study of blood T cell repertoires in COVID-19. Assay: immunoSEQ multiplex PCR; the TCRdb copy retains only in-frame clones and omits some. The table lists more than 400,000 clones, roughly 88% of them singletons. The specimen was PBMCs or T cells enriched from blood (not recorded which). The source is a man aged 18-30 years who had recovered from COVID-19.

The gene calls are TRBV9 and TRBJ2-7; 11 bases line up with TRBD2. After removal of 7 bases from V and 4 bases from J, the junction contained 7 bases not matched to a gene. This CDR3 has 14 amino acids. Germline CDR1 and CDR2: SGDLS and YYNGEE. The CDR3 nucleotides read TGTGCCAGCGCGACCGGGACTAGCGGATACGAGCAGTACTTC. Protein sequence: CASATGTSGYEQYF.

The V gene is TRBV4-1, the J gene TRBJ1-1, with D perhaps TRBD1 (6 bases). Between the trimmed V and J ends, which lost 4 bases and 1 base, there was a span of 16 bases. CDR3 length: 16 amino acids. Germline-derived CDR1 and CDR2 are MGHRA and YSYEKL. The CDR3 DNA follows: TGCGCCAGCAGCCCCCGGGCAGGGGTAGGGAACACTGAAGCTTTCTTT. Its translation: CASSPRAGVGNTEAFF.

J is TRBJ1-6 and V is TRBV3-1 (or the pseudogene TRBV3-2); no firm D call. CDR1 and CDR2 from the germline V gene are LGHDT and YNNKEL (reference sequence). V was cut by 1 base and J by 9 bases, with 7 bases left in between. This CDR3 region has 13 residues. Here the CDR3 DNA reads TGTGCCAGCAGCCAAGTGAATAGTTCACCCCTCCACTTT. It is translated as CASSQVNSSPLHF.

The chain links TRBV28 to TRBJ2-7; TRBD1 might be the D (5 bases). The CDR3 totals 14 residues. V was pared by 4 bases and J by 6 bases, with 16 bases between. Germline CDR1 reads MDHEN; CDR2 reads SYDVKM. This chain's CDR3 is CASSWAATGLEQYF. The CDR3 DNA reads TGTGCCAGCAGTTGGGCAGCTACAGGTCTCGAGCAGTACTTC.

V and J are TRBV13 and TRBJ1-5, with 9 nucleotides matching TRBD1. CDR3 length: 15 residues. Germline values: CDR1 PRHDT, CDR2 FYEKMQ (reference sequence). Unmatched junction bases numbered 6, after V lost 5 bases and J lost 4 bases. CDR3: CASSHGTGSNQPQHF. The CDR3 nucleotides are TGTGCCAGCAGCCACGGGACAGGGAGTAATCAGCCCCAGCATTTT.